The 20 T cell receptor beta chains in this list originate from one sample, sequenced in a study of blood T cell repertoires in COVID-19. The method was immunoSEQ multiplex PCR; TCRdb's version includes in-frame clones alone and lacks a portion of them. The profile shows 150,000 to 200,000 clones, about 86% of them singletons. The material sequenced was peripheral blood. These receptors were obtained from a woman of 80 years or more with acute or convalescent COVID-19.

CDR3 region: CASSLEGAGGNTIYF. CDR3 in DNA: TGTGCCAGCAGTTTGGAGGGTGCGGGTGGAAACACCATATATTTT. The rearrangement uses TRBV28 and TRBJ1-3; D ambiguous. Germline CDR1 reads MDHEN; CDR2 reads SYDVKM. The CDR3 spans 15 residues. The V gene lost 3 bases and the J gene lost 3 bases, with 12 bases spanning the gap.

The chain links TRBV27 to TRBJ1-5; 7 bases agree with TRBD1. Germline CDR1 MNHEY, CDR2 SMNVEV (reference sequence). This CDR3 region has 19 residues. The trim removed 5 bases at V and 6 bases at J, leaving 22 bases unmatched. CDR3 sequence reads: CASSTRFQGQDRVGQPQHF. Here the CDR3 DNA reads TGTGCCAGCAGTACCCGATTTCAAGGACAGGACCGCGTCGGTCAGCCCCAGCATTTT.

The chain joins TRBV4-2 to TRBJ1-1, with D possibly matching TRBD1 (5 bases). The CDR3 totals 15 residues. V was trimmed by 1 base and J by 2 bases, leaving 11 bases between them. Per the germline V gene, CDR1 is LGHNA and CDR2 is YNFKEQ. The CDR3 sequence is CASSQGGRLNTEAFF. The CDR3 DNA reads as TGTGCCAGCAGCCAAGGGGGGAGGCTCAACACTGAAGCTTTCTTT.

The V call is TRBV19, the J call TRBJ2-2; no clear D gene. CDR1 is LNHDA and CDR2 is SQIVND in the germline V gene (reference sequence). V was clipped by 9 bases and J by 6 bases, with 14 bases between them. This CDR3 region has 13 residues. The CDR3 loop reads CASRLFLAGELFF. CDR3 bases: TGTGCCAGCAGACTGTTCCTAGCCGGGGAGCTGTTTTTT. Supplemented by reference TRBV19 and TRBJ2-2, the full variable domain reads DGGITQSPKYLFRKEGQNVTLSCEQNLNHDAMYWYRQDPGQGLRLIYYSQIVNDFQKGDIAEGYSVSREKKESFPLTVTSAQKNPTAFYLCASRLFLAGELFFGEGSRLTVL.

The V gene is TRBV18, the J gene TRBJ2-2, with 12 bases aligning to TRBD2. Trimming removed 5 bases from V and 0 bases from J; junction bases left unmatched: 4. The CDR3 length is 17 residues. Germline-derived CDR1 and CDR2 are KGHSH and LQKENI. The CDR3 DNA reads TGTGCCAGCTCATCGGGACTAGCGGGCGCGAACACCGGGGAGCTGTTTTTT. Translating it yields CASSSGLAGANTGELFF.

This sequence joins TRBV4-2 and TRBJ2-3, with D possibly TRBD2 on 7 matching bases. V shed 4 bases and J shed 0 bases, with 14 bases lying between them. CDR3 length: 16 residues. CDR1 and CDR2 from the germline V gene are LGHNA and YNFKEQ. The CDR3 region is CASSPWGGHSTDTQYF. The CDR3 DNA reads TGTGCCAGCAGCCCCTGGGGGGGCCACAGCACAGATACGCAGTATTTT.

The chain carries TRBV12-3 or TRBV12-4 and TRBJ2-7, with TRBD1 identical over 8 bases. The length of the CDR3 is 13 residues. The V gene end was trimmed by 6 bases and the J gene end by 2 bases; junction bases not matched to a gene: 3. The CDR3 region has the DNA TGTGCCAGCAGACCGACAGGGGCCTACGAGCAGTACTTC. Amino acid sequence: CASRPTGAYEQYF.

The CDR3 DNA is TGCGCCAGCAGCTTTTGGTCAGTCAGGGATACGCAGTATTTT. Translated: CASSFWSVRDTQYF. The chain combines TRBV5-1 with TRBJ2-3; D not certain. CDR3 size: 14 residues. The germline V gene encodes CDR1 SGHRS and CDR2 YFSETQ. Trimming shortened V by 2 bases and J by 6 bases, and 13 bases separated the two germline ends.

This clone has only one observation. The chain couples TRBV6-2 or TRBV6-3 to TRBJ1-2, with 11 bases matching TRBD1. J lost 0 bases, V lost 2 bases, and 14 bases had no gene match. The germline gives CDR1 MNHEY, CDR2 SVGEGT. The CDR3 sequence is 20 residues long. The CDR3 loop reads CASSYRGNRDRGEANYGYTF. CDR3 bases: TGTGCCAGCAGTTACCGAGGAAACCGGGACAGGGGGGAAGCTAACTATGGCTACACCTTC.

This clone was seen more than once but under ten times. The V gene is TRBV5-6, the J gene TRBJ1-3, with TRBD1 as a possible D gene (6 bases). This CDR3 region has 13 residues. Germline V gene sequence: CDR1 SGHDT, CDR2 YYEEEE. Deletions cut 5 bases from V and 3 bases from J, with 9 bases between. The CDR3 here is CASRLRGGNTIYF. The DNA for the CDR3 is TGTGCCAGCAGACTCAGGGGTGGAAACACCATATATTTT.

This clone was observed a handful of times. The chain joins TRBV7-2 to TRBJ2-1, with 13 bases lining up with TRBD2. Germline V gene data show CDR1 as SGHTA and CDR2 as FQGNSA. The trim removed 4 bases at V and 9 bases at J, leaving 9 bases unmatched. The CDR3 is 16 amino acids. The CDR3 protein is CASSYKGTSGNIEQFF. CDR3 sequence (DNA): TGTGCCAGCAGCTATAAAGGGACTAGCGGGAATATTGAGCAGTTCTTC.

The chain combines TRBV3-1 (or the pseudogene TRBV3-2) with TRBJ1-2; 7 nucleotides agree with TRBD1. The V gene end was trimmed by 2 bases and the J gene end by 1 base; junction bases not matched to a gene: 4. The CDR3 runs to 15 residues. The germline gives CDR1 LGHDT, CDR2 YNNKEL (reference sequence). CDR3 region: CASSQRGTVNYGYTF. CDR3 DNA: TGTGCCAGCAGCCAACGCGGGACAGTTAACTATGGCTACACCTTC.

The rearrangement joins TRBV19 to TRBJ2-3, with D maybe TRBD2 (5 bases). CDR1 and CDR2 (germline): LNHDA, SQIVND (reference sequence). The V end was cut by 3 bases, the J end by 4 bases, with 8 bases between. CDR3 length equals 13 residues. The CDR3 DNA reads as TGTGCCAGTAGTATCCGGGGTTCAGATACGCAGTATTTT. Translating it yields CASSIRGSDTQYF.

V is TRBV6-5 and J is TRBJ2-2; D call uncertain. The CDR3 length is 14 residues. Trimming removed 4 bases from V and 3 bases from J, with 9 bases in between. Germline CDR1 is MNHEY and CDR2 is SVGAGI. CDR3 region: CASSSLSYTGELFF. In DNA, the CDR3 is TGTGCCAGCAGTTCCCTCTCGTACACCGGGGAGCTGTTTTTT.

The rearrangement joins TRBV5-1 to TRBJ1-1; 7 nucleotides agree with TRBD1. Per the germline V gene, CDR1 is SGHRS and CDR2 is YFSETQ. J lost 0 bases, V lost 3 bases, and 11 bases had no gene match. This CDR3 is built from 17 residues. The CDR3 coding sequence is TGCGCCAGCAGCTCTATAGGGCCCAGGGGGATGAACACTGAAGCTTTCTTT. This encodes CASSSIGPRGMNTEAFF.

The table lists this clone with a few counts. The rearrangement links TRBV6-2 or TRBV6-3 to TRBJ2-1; the match to TRBD2 covers 15 bases. The germline V gene encodes CDR1 MNHEY and CDR2 SVGEGT. V was clipped by 1 base and J by 2 bases; unmatched bases: 6. The length of the CDR3 is 19 residues. The CDR3 is CASSYFLGLAGGPYNEQFF. In nucleotides, the CDR3 is TGTGCCAGCAGTTACTTTCTAGGACTAGCGGGGGGGCCCTACAATGAGCAGTTCTTC.

Concerning this clone itself: In the same sample, other DNA sequences code for this CDR3. The chain employs TRBV18 and TRBJ1-2, with D perhaps TRBD1 (5 bases). The ends were cut back, 3 bases at V and 2 bases at J, with 7 bases in the middle. Germline CDR1 KGHSH, CDR2 LQKENI. The CDR3 loop spans 13 amino acids. The CDR3 DNA is TGTGCCAGCTCACCTGACAGAAACTATGGCTACACCTTC. It specifies CASSPDRNYGYTF. Full variable domain (outside the CDR3, taken from reference TRBV18 and TRBJ1-2): NAGVMQNPRHLVRRRGQEARLRCSPMKGHSHVYWYRQLPEEGLKFMVYLQKENIIDESGMPKERFSAEFPKEGPSILRIQQVVRGDSAAYFCASSPDRNYGYTFGSGTRLTVV.

V and J are TRBV5-8 and TRBJ2-1, with a weak D call TRBD2 (5 bases). Trimming shortened V by 0 bases and J by 5 bases, and 12 bases separated the two germline ends. In germline, CDR1 is SGHTS, CDR2 YDEGEE. This CDR3 is built from 15 residues. CDR3 sequence (DNA): TGTGCCAGCAGCTTGGAGGGCGGGCGTAACAATGAGCAGTTCTTC. Translation gives CASSLEGGRNNEQFF. Full variable domain (missing parts from reference TRBV5-8 and TRBJ2-1): EAGVTQSPTHLIKTRGQQATLRCSPISGHTSVYWYQQALGLGLQFLLWYDEGEERNRGNFPPRFSGRQFPNYSSELNVNALELEDSALYLCASSLEGGRNNEQFFGPGTRLTVL.

The rearrangement links TRBV10-3 to TRBJ1-1, with D perhaps TRBD1 (6 bases). V was trimmed by 3 bases and J by 8 bases, leaving 10 bases between them. This CDR3 has 12 residues. Germline V gives CDR1 ENHRY, CDR2 SYGVKD. In nucleotides, the CDR3 is TGTGCCATCAGTGATTTTGGGACAGAAGCTTTCTTT. It yields the protein CAISDFGTEAFF.

This clone was counted a single time. CDR3 sequence reads: CATSRAGSSDTGELFF. The CDR3, as DNA: TGTGCCACCAGCAGAGCCGGATCGAGCGACACCGGGGAGCTGTTTTTT. V gene TRBV15 combines with J gene TRBJ2-2; D gene unclear. This CDR3 has 16 residues. Germline CDR1 LNHNV, CDR2 YYDKDF (reference sequence). Trimming stripped 1 base from V and 3 bases from J, with 12 bases between.